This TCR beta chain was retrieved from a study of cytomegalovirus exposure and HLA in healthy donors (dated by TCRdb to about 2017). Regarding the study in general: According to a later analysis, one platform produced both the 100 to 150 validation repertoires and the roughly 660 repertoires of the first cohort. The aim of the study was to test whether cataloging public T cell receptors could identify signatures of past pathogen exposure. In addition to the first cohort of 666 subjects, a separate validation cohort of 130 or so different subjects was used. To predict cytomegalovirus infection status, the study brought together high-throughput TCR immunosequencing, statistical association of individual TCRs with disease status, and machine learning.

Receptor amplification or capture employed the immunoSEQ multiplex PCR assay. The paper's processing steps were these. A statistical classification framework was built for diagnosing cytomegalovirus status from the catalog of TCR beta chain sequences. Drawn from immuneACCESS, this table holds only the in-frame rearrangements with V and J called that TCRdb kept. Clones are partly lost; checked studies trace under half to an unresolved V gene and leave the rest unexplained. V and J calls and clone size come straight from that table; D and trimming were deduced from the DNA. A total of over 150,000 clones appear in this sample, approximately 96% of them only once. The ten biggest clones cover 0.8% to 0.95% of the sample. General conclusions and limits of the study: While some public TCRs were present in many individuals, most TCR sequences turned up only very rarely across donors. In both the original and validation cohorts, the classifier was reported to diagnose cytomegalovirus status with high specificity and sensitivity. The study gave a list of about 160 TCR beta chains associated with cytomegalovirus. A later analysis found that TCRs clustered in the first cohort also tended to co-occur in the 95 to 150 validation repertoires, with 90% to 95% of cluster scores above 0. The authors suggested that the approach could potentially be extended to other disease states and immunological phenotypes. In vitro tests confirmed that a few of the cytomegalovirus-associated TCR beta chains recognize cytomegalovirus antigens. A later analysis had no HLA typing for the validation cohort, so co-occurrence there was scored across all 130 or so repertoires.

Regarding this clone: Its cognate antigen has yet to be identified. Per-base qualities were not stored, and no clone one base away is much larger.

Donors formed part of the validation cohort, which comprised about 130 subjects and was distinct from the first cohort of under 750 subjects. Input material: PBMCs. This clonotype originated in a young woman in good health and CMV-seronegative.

The nucleotide sequence reads TGTGCCAGCAGCCAGGGGACTGGAAACACCATATATTTT. It translates as CASSQGTGNTIYF. The chain is encoded by TRBV7-6 joined to TRBJ1-3; TRBD1 is a possible D gene, resting on 6 matching bases. Trimming costs V 5 bases and J 2 bases, and their ends lie 7 bases apart. Taken from the germline V gene, the CDR1 and CDR2 loops are SGHVS and FNYEAQ. The CDR3, cysteine through phenylalanine, is 13 amino acids long. The retained sequence is limited to the CDR3, 39 bases, with the frame set at the first base.